This is a list of T cell receptor beta chains from one sample in a study of blood T cell repertoires in COVID-19. Sequencing used immunoSEQ multiplex PCR; TCRdb keeps in-frame clones, though not all of them. The sample records around 160,000 clones, roughly 89% being singletons. The sample comprised peripheral blood. These receptors all stem from a woman aged 70-85 years with COVID-19, enrolled during active disease. Both conserved end residues are trimmed from each CDR3. Where a row states a size, it is once, few, many or the class of an expanded clone; other rows omit it.

clone size: few
J gene: TRBJ2-3
V gene: TRBV6-4
CDR3 protein: ASSDRGLSDTQY

clone size: NA
J gene: TRBJ1-5
V gene: TRBV4-2
CDR3 protein: ASSQGQGDQPQH

clone size: NA
J gene: TRBJ2-1
V gene: TRBV7-9
CDR3 protein: ASSLARRAGVDEQF

clone size: few
J gene: TRBJ2-1
V gene: TRBV6-6
CDR3 protein: ASAPGSGPGDEQF

clone size: NA
J gene: TRBJ2-1
V gene: TRBV30
CDR3 protein: AWSSGVSNEQF

clone size: NA
J gene: TRBJ1-2
V gene: TRBV5-1
CDR3 protein: ASSLVDRDHYGYT

clone size: NA
J gene: TRBJ2-3
V gene: TRBV3-1/TRBV3-2
CDR3 protein: ASSQDLKKASGGTDTQY

clone size: few
J gene: TRBJ2-7
V gene: TRBV7-9
CDR3 protein: ASSLARGHSSYEQY

clone size: NA
J gene: TRBJ2-1
V gene: TRBV28
CDR3 protein: ASSKGTSGGGNEQF

clone size: few
J gene: TRBJ1-3
V gene: TRBV7-2
CDR3 protein: ASSGGVGGNTIY

clone size: once
J gene: TRBJ2-1
V gene: TRBV3-1/TRBV3-2
CDR3 protein: ASSQRRLAGDNEQF

clone size: NA
J gene: TRBJ2-1
V gene: TRBV2
CDR3 protein: ASSRTYNEQF

clone size: NA
J gene: TRBJ1-2
V gene: TRBV5-1
CDR3 protein: ASSLRGTGKDGYT

clone size: NA
J gene: TRBJ2-2
V gene: TRBV7-9
CDR3 protein: ASSLDRLNTGELF

clone size: NA
J gene: TRBJ2-7
V gene: TRBV7-2
CDR3 protein: ASSARGAAYEQY

clone size: NA
J gene: TRBJ2-3
V gene: TRBV27
CDR3 protein: ASSPENLAGGRADTQY

clone size: NA
J gene: TRBJ2-7
V gene: TRBV7-2
CDR3 protein: ASSAEGASIRYEQY

clone size: NA
J gene: TRBJ1-6
V gene: TRBV11-3
CDR3 protein: ASSLGGNSPLH

clone size: once
J gene: TRBJ1-5
V gene: TRBV3-1/TRBV3-2
CDR3 protein: ASSQDSTGVQPQH

clone size: NA
J gene: TRBJ2-1
V gene: TRBV10-3
CDR3 protein: AISAGQGAGNEQF

clone size: NA
J gene: TRBJ1-1
V gene: TRBV2
CDR3 protein: ASSEPGSEAF

clone size: NA
J gene: TRBJ2-5
V gene: TRBV3-1/TRBV3-2
CDR3 protein: ASSPFPGVQETQY

clone size: NA
J gene: TRBJ2-1
V gene: TRBV6-4
CDR3 protein: ASSDWGGAYNEQF

clone size: NA
J gene: TRBJ1-6
V gene: TRBV30
CDR3 protein: AWSRAGNYNSPLH

clone size: NA
J gene: TRBJ1-6
V gene: TRBV5-1
CDR3 protein: ASSLVSSYNSPLH

clone size: NA
J gene: TRBJ1-5
V gene: TRBV7-9
CDR3 protein: ASSPGQGEQH

clone size: NA
J gene: TRBJ2-3
V gene: TRBV5-4
CDR3 protein: ASSSKLAGPYSSSTDTQY

clone size: NA
J gene: TRBJ2-1
V gene: TRBV30
CDR3 protein: AWSAGTSGLLNEQF

clone size: NA
J gene: TRBJ1-1
V gene: TRBV11-2
CDR3 protein: ASSLQENTEAF

clone size: NA
J gene: TRBJ2-5
V gene: TRBV11-2
CDR3 protein: ASSPRETQY

clone size: few
J gene: TRBJ1-5
V gene: TRBV19
CDR3 protein: ASSKTAFNQPQH

clone size: NA
J gene: TRBJ1-6
V gene: TRBV5-1
CDR3 protein: ASSLQVGDNSPLH

clone size: NA
J gene: TRBJ2-3
V gene: TRBV7-9
CDR3 protein: ASSRLSGGPTDTQY

clone size: NA
J gene: TRBJ1-1
V gene: TRBV12-5
CDR3 protein: ASGLVGFTSTEAF

clone size: NA
J gene: TRBJ1-1
V gene: TRBV10-3
CDR3 protein: AITGGGTEAF

clone size: NA
J gene: TRBJ2-5
V gene: TRBV7-2
CDR3 protein: ASSLFGSKETQY